Shown below are 3 T cell receptor beta chains from a single sample sequenced in a study of blood T cell repertoires in COVID-19. Using immunoSEQ multiplex PCR, the repertoire was profiled, and TCRdb retains in-frame clones only, with some absent. The table includes 400,000 to 450,000 clones, 90% detected once. Input material: PBMCs or T cells enriched from blood (not recorded which). The receptors were sampled from a man aged 18 to 29 who had recovered from COVID-19.

V is TRBV7-9 and J is TRBJ2-6; no clear D. The CDR3 loop spans 15 amino acids. Trimming removed 1 base from V and 3 bases from J, with 7 bases in between. Germline assignment: CDR1 SEHNR and CDR2 FQNEAQ (reference sequence). The CDR3 protein is CASSLGGFGANVLTF. DNA of the CDR3: TGTGCCAGCAGCTTAGGAGGATTTGGGGCCAACGTCCTGACTTTC. Variable domain in full (rest from reference TRBV7-9 and TRBJ2-6): DTGVSQNPRHKITKRGQNVTFRCDPISEHNRLYWYRQTLGQGPEFLTYFQNEAQLEKSRLLSDRFSAERPKGSFSTLEIQRTEQGDSAMYLCASSLGGFGANVLTFGAGSRLTVL.

In the case of this clone: At one end the junction does not follow the germline gene, possibly because of a read error. The V call is TRBV5-4, the J call TRBJ2-3, with 8 bases identical to TRBD2. CDR1 is SGHNT, CDR2 YYREEE, per germline (reference sequence). There are 12 residues in the CDR3. The CDR3 is CASSPGGPGVYF. Written as DNA, the CDR3 is TGTGCCAGCAGCCCGGGGGGGCCCGGGGTATACTTT. Together with reference TRBV5-4 and TRBJ2-3, the CDR3 gives the full variable domain: ETGVTQSPTHLIKTRGQQVTLRCSSQSGHNTVSWYQQALGQGPQFIFQYYREEENGRGNFPPRFSGLQFPNYSSELNVNALELDDSALYLCASSPGGPGVYFGPGTRLTVL.

The chain is built from TRBV3-1 (or the pseudogene TRBV3-2) and TRBJ2-3; 14 bases fit TRBD2. The CDR3 has 18 amino acids. The V gene's germline CDR1 is LGHDT and CDR2 YNNKEL (reference sequence). V lost 2 bases and J lost 6; bases outside the gene matches: 10. Written as DNA, the CDR3 is TGTGCCAGCAGCCAAACCCCCCGACTAGCGGGAGGGTCGGATACGCAGTATTTT. Amino acids: CASSQTPRLAGGSDTQYF.